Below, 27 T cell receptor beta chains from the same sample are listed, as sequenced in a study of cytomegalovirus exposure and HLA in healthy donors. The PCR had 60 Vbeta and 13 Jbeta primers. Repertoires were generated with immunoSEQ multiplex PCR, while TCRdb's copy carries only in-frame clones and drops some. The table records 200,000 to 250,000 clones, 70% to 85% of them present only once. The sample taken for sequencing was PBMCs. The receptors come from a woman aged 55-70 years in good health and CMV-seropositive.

The CDR3 reads CASSQPSVVNTEAFF. The DNA of the CDR3 is TGTGCCAGCTCACAACCCTCGGTGGTGAACACTGAAGCTTTCTTT. The chain carries TRBV18 and TRBJ1-1, with no clear D. Germline V lookup: CDR1 KGHSH, CDR2 LQKENI. The length of the CDR3 is 15 residues. V gave up 4 bases and J gave up 0 bases, with 12 bases separating them.

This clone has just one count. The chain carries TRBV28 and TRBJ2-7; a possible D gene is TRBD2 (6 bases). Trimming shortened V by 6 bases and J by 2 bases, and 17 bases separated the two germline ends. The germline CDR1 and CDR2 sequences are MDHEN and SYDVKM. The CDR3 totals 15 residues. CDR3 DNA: TGTGCCAGCAGCCTCGGGGGTGGGTTCACCTACGAGCAGTACTTC. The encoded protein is CASSLGGGFTYEQYF.

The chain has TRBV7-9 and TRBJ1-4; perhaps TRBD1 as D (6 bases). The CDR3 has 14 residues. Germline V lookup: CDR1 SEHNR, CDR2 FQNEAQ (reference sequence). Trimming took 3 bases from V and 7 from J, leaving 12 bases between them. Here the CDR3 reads CASSFRDISEKLFF. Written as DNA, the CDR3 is TGTGCCAGCAGCTTCCGGGACATTAGTGAAAAACTGTTTTTT.

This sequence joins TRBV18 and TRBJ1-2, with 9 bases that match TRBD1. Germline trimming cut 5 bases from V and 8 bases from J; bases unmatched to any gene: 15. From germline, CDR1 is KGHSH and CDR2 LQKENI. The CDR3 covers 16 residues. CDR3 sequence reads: CASSGNPGQGGIGYTF. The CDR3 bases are TGTGCCAGCTCAGGAAATCCGGGACAGGGTGGGATCGGCTACACCTTC.

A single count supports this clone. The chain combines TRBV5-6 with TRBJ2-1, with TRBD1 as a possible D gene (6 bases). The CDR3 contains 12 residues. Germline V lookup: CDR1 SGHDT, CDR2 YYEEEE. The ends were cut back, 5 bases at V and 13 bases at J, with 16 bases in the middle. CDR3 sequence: CASSRRLGAQFF. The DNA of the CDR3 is TGTGCCAGCAGTCGGCGGTTGGGGGCCCAGTTCTTC.

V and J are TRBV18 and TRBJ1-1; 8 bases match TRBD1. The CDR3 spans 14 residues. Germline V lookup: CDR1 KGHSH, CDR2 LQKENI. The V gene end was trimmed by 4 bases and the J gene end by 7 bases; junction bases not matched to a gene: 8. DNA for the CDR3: TGTGCCAGCTCACTGATCGACAGGGGCGATGAAGCTTTCTTT. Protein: CASSLIDRGDEAFF.

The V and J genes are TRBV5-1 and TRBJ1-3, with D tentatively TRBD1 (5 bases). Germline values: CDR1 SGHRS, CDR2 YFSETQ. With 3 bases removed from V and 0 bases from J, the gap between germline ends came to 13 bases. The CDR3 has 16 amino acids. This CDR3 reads CASSWGEPSSGNTIYF. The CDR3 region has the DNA TGCGCCAGCAGCTGGGGGGAACCCAGCTCTGGAAACACCATATATTTT. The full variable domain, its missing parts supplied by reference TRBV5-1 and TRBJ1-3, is KAGVTQTPRYLIKTRGQQVTLSCSPISGHRSVSWYQQTPGQGLQFLFEYFSETQRNKGNFPGRFSGRQFSNSRSEMNVSTLELGDSALYLCASSWGEPSSGNTIYFGEGSWLTVV.

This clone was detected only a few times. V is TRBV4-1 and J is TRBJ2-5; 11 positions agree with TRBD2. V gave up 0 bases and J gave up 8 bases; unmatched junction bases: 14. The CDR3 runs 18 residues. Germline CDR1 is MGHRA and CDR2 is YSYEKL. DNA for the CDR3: TGCGCCAGCAGCCAAGATTACGGGCTAGCGGGAGGTTCTCCCACCCAGTACTTC. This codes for CASSQDYGLAGGSPTQYF.

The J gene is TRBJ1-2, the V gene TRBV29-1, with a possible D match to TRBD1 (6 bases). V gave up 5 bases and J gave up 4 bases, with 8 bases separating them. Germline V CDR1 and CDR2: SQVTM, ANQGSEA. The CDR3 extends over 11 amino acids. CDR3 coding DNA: TGCAGCGTTATGGACAGCTATGGCTACACCTTC. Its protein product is CSVMDSYGYTF. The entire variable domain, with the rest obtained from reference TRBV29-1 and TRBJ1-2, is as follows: SAVISQKPSRDICQRGTSLTIQCQVDSQVTMMFWYRQQPGQSLTLIATANQGSEATYESGFVIDKFPISRPNLTFSTLTVSNMSPEDSSIYLCSVMDSYGYTFGSGTRLTVV.

CDR3 bases: TGTGCCAGCTCGCCTGAAGAGGGGAACACTGAAGCTTTCTTT. It translates to CASSPEEGNTEAFF. This sequence joins TRBV18 and TRBJ1-1; no firm D call. CDR1 is KGHSH, CDR2 LQKENI, per germline. This CDR3 is built from 14 residues. The V end lost 6 bases, the J end lost 1 base, and 12 bases lay between the germline ends.

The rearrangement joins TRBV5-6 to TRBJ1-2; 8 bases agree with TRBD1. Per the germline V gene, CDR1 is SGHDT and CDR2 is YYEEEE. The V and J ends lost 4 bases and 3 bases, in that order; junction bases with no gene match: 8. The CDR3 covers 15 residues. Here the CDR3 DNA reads TGTGCCAGCAGCCGACGGACAGGGTGGGACTATGGCTACACCTTC. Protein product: CASSRRTGWDYGYTF.

In nucleotides, the CDR3 is TGTGCCAGTAGTATCGTGCTAGCGGGAGGGAATGAGCAGTTCTTC. This translates into CASSIVLAGGNEQFF. The chain recombines TRBV19 with TRBJ2-1; 12 bases are shared with TRBD2. The CDR3 runs 15 residues. Looked up from germline, CDR1 is LNHDA and CDR2 is SQIVND (reference sequence). Trimming cost V 3 bases and J 7 bases; bases outside gene matches: 4.

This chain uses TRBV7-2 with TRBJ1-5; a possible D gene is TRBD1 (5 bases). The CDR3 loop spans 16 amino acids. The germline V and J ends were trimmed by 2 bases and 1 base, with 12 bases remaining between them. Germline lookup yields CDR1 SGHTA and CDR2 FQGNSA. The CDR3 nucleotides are TGTGCCAGCAGCTTATATGCTGCAGGGAGCAATCAGCCCCAGCATTTT. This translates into CASSLYAAGSNQPQHF.

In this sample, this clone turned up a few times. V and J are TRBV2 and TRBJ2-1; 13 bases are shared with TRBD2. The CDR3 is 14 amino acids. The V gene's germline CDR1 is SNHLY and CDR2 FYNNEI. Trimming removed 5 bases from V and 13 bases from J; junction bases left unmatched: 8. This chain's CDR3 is CASSLGLAGVRQFF. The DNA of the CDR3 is TGTGCCAGCAGTCTAGGACTAGCGGGAGTTCGACAGTTCTTC.

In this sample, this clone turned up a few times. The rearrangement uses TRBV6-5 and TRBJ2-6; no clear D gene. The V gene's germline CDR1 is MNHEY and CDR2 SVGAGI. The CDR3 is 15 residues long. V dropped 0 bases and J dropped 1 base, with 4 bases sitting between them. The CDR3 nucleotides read TGTGCCAGCAGTTACTCTCTGTCTGGGGCCAACGTCCTGACTTTC. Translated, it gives CASSYSLSGANVLTF.

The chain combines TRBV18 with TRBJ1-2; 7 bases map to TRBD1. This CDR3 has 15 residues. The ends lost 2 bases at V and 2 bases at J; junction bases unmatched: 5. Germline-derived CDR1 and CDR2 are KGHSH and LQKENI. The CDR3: CASSPGTAINYGYTF. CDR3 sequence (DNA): TGTGCCAGCTCACCAGGGACAGCCATAAACTATGGCTACACCTTC.

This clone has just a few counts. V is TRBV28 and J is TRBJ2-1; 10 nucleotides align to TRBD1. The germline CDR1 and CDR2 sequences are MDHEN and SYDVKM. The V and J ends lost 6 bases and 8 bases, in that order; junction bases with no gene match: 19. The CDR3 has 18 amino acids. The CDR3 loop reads CASSTAGPGQGMVYEQFF. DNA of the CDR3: TGTGCCAGCAGCACCGCAGGTCCGGGACAGGGGATGGTTTATGAGCAGTTCTTC.

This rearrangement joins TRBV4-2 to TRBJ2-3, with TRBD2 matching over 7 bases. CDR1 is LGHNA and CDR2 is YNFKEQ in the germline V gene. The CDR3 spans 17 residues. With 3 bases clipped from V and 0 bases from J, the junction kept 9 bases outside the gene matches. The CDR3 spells CASSQGSGTGSTDTQYF. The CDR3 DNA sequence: TGTGCCAGCAGCCAGGGGAGCGGGACGGGGAGCACAGATACGCAGTATTTT.

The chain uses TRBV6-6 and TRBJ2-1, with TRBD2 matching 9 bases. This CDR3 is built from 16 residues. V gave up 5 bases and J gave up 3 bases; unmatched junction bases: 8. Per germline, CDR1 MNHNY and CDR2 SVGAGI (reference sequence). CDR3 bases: TGTGCCAGCAGTAACCAAGCGGGGGGATACTACAATGAGCAGTTCTTC. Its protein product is CASSNQAGGYYNEQFF.

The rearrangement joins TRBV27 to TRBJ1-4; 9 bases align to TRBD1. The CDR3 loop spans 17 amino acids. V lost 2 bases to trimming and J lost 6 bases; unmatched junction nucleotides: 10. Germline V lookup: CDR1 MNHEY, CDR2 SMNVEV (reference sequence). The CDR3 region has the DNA TGTGCCAGCAGTTTAAGAGCTCGGGACAGGGCTGATGAAAAACTGTTTTTT. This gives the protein CASSLRARDRADEKLFF.

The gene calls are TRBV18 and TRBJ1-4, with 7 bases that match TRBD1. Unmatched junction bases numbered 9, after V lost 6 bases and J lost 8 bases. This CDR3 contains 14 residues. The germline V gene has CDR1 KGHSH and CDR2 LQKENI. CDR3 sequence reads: CASSPDRSPEKLFF. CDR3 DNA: TGTGCCAGCTCCCCGGACAGGAGCCCCGAAAAACTGTTTTTT.

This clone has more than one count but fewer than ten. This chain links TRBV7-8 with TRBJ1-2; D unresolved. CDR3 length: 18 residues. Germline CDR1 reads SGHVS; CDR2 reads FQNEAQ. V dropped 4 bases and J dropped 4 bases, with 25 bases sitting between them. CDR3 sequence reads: CASSSAYLRSGSSYGYTF. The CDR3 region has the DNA TGTGCCAGCAGCTCAGCGTACTTACGGTCGGGATCCTCCTATGGCTACACCTTC.

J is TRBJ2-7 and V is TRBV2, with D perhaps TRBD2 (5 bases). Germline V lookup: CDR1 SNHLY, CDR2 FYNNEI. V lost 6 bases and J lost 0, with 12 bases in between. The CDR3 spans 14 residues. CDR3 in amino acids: CASRDSGSSYEQYF. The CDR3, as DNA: TGTGCCAGCAGAGATTCGGGATCCTCCTACGAGCAGTACTTC. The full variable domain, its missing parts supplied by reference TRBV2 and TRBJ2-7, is EPEVTQTPSHQVTQMGQEVILRCVPISNHLYFYWYRQILGQKVEFLVSFYNNEISEKSEIFDDQFSVERPDGSNFTLKIRSTKLEDSAMYFCASRDSGSSYEQYFGPGTRLTVT.

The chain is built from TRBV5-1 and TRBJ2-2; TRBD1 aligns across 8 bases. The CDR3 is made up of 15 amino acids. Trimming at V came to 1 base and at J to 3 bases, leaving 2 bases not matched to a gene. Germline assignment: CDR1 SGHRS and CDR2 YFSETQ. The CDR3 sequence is CASSLRTGYTGELFF. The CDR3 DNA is TGCGCCAGCAGCTTGCGGACAGGGTACACCGGGGAGCTGTTTTTT. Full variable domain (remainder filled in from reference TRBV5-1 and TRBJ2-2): KAGVTQTPRYLIKTRGQQVTLSCSPISGHRSVSWYQQTPGQGLQFLFEYFSETQRNKGNFPGRFSGRQFSNSRSEMNVSTLELGDSALYLCASSLRTGYTGELFFGEGSRLTVL.

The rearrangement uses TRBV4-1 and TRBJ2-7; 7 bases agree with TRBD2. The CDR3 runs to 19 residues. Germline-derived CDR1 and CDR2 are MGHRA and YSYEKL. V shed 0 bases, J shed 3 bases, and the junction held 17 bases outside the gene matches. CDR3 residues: CASSQERARRAGVHYEQYF. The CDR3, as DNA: TGCGCCAGCAGCCAAGAGCGGGCGCGGCGGGCGGGAGTCCACTACGAGCAGTACTTC.

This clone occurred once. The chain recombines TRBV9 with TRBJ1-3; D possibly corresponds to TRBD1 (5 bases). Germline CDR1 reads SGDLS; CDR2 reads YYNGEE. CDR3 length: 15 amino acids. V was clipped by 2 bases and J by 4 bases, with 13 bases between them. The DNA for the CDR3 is TGTGCCAGCAGCGTCGCCCCAGGGCGAGGAAACACCATATATTTT. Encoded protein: CASSVAPGRGNTIYF.

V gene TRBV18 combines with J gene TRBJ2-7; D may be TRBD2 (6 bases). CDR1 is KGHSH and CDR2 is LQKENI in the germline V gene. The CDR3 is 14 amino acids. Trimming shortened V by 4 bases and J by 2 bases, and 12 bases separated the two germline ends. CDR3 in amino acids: CASSQDGGAYEQYF. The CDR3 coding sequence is TGTGCCAGCTCACAGGACGGGGGAGCCTACGAGCAGTACTTC.